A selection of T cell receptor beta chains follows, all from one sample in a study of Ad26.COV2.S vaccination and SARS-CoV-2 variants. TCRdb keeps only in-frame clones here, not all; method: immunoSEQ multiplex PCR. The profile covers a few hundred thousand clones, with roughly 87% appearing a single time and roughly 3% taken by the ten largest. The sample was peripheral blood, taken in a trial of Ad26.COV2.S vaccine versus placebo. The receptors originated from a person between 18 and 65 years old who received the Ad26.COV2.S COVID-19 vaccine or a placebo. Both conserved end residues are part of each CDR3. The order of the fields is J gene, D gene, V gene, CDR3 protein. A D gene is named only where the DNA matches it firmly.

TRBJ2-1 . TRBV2 CASSRSSYNEQFF
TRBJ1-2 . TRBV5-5 CASSLIGGTDGYTF
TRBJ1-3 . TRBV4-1 CASSQVPGSSGNTIYF
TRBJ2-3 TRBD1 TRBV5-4 CASSLPGTGRDTQYF
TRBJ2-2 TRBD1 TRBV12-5 CASGLVWDRNTGELFF
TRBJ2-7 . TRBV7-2 CASSLPGGEQYF
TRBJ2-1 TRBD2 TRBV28 CASSLSWGGNEQFF
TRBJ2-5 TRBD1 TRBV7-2 CASSLSHRGLSETQYF
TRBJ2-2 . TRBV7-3 CASSPRSGRNTGELFF
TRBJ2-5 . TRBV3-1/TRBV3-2 CASSYRTGGETQYF
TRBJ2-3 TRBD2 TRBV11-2 CASSLDREGPATDTQYF
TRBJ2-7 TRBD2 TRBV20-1 CSASRAGGAYEQYF
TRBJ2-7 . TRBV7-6 CASSLSRGGEQYF
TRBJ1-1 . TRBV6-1 CASSTRMNTEAFF
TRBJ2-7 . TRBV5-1 CASSLSSGTGDEQYF
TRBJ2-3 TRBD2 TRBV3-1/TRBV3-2 CASSQVAGGPNYF
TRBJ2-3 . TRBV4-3 CASSQIGAADTQYF
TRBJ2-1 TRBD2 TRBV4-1 CASTLSGTSGRIPNNEQFF
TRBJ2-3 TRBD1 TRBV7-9 CASSWVGTAITDTQYF
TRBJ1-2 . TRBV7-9 CASSLEPGTSNGYTF
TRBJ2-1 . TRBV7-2 CASSLVVGAGNEQFF
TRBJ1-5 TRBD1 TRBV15 CATSRGTGIQPQHF
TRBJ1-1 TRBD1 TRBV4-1 CASSQRGRITEAFF
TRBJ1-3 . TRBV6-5 CASSYGRGPGNTIYF
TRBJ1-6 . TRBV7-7 CASSCPGAESSYNSPLHF
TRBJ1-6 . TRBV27 CASRAPGQLLHF
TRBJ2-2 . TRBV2 CASSELTGFTGELFF
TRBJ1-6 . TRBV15 CATSRTVLNSPLHF
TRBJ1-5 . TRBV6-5 CASSWGRGQPQHF
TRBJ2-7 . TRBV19 CASRHMDSYEQYF
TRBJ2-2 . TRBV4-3 CASSRGGAANTGELFF
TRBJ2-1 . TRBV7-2 CASSFDYSEQFF